The 18 T cell receptor beta chains in this list originate from one sample, sequenced in a study of CD8 T cells in Susac syndrome. The RNA input was about 0.5 to 1 ug, and it was reverse transcribed with random hexamers. Via MiXCR, TCRdb re-called the immunoSEQ multiplex PCR reads, giving one row per CDR3 protein. The table lists 75,000 or so distinct CDR3 sequences, approximately 95% of them singletons. The source material was CD8+ T cells from PBMCs. The receptors stem from a human donor with Susac syndrome.

This CDR3 is CSASTSGSPRDEQYF. The CDR3 coding sequence is TGCAGTGCTAGCACTAGCGGGAGCCCCCGGGACGAGCAGTACTTC. V and J are TRBV20-1 and TRBJ2-7; 11 positions match TRBD2. Losses at the gene ends were 3 bases for V and 5 bases for J; bases not matched to a gene: 9. The CDR3 sequence is 15 residues long. CDR1 DFQATT and CDR2 SNEGSKA come from the germline V gene (reference sequence).

The rearrangement uses TRBV7-9 and TRBJ2-7; D remains ambiguous. The CDR3 is 13 amino acids. The germline V gene has CDR1 SEHNR and CDR2 FQNEAQ (reference sequence). V gave up 5 bases and J gave up 4 bases, with 12 bases separating them. The chain's CDR3 is CASSQRGLYEQYF. Written as DNA, the CDR3 is TGTGCCAGCAGCCAGCGCGGCCTTTACGAGCAGTACTTC.

This chain connects TRBV30 to TRBJ2-7, with a weak D call TRBD2 (6 bases). CDR1 and CDR2 from the germline V gene are GTSNPN and SVGIG (reference sequence). The CDR3 runs 16 residues. Trimming cost V 0 bases and J 6 bases, with 21 bases left between them. CDR3 sequence (DNA): TGTGCCTGGAGTGTAGGGACTGCCCCACCGCGGGGCGAGCAGTACTTC. This gives the protein CAWSVGTAPPRGEQYF.

V gene TRBV27 combines with J gene TRBJ2-7, with no clear D. The V gene lost 6 bases and the J gene lost 2 bases, with 11 bases spanning the gap. The CDR3 has 13 residues. Per the germline V gene, CDR1 is MNHEY and CDR2 is SMNVEV (reference sequence). In DNA form, the CDR3 reads TGTGCCAGCAGGGCAGCCCAAACCTACGAGCAGTACTTC. Protein product: CASRAAQTYEQYF.

This rearrangement joins TRBV7-2 to TRBJ2-7, with D possibly being TRBD1 or TRBD2 (5 bases each). This CDR3 is built from 15 residues. Germline V lookup: CDR1 SGHTA, CDR2 FQGNSA. The V gene lost 5 bases and the J gene lost 2 bases, with 16 bases spanning the gap. DNA of the CDR3: TGTGCCAGCAGCGCCACCGGGACGACCACCTACGAGCAGTACTTC. It codes for CASSATGTTTYEQYF.

This rearrangement joins TRBV6-5 to TRBJ2-3, with D unclear. The CDR3 sequence is 11 residues long. The germline CDR1 and CDR2 sequences are MNHEY and SVGAGI. Trimming stripped 4 bases from V and 6 bases from J, with 5 bases between. CDR3 nucleotide sequence: TGTGCCAGCAGTTTCGATGATACGCAGTATTTT. The encoded protein is CASSFDDTQYF.

V gene TRBV29-1 combines with J gene TRBJ2-7; 9 nucleotides line up with TRBD1. Germline lookup yields CDR1 SQVTM and CDR2 ANQGSEA. The V and J ends lost 7 bases and 0 bases, in that order; junction bases with no gene match: 4. The CDR3 covers 13 residues. This CDR3 is CSARQGDSYEQYF. The CDR3 coding sequence is TGCAGCGCCCGACAGGGGGACTCCTACGAGCAGTACTTC.

The V and J genes are TRBV29-1 and TRBJ1-2; 8 positions agree with TRBD1. The CDR3 sequence is 17 residues long. The trim removed 0 bases at V and 4 bases at J, leaving 13 bases unmatched. Germline V CDR1 and CDR2: SQVTM, ANQGSEA. For the CDR3, the DNA is TGCAGCGTTGAAGACCTGGACAGGGAAGCCTCTTTCTATGGCTACACCTTC. Its protein is CSVEDLDREASFYGYTF.

The chain carries TRBV16 and TRBJ1-2; 10 bases map to TRBD1. The CDR3 has 14 residues. The V gene end was trimmed by 3 bases and the J gene end by 6 bases; junction bases not matched to a gene: 4. Germline CDR1 and CDR2: KGHSY and FQNENV. This chain's CDR3 is CASSQSDRGNGYTF. CDR3 nucleotides: TGTGCCAGCAGCCAGTCGGACAGGGGGAATGGCTACACCTTC.

The chain is built from TRBV7-9 and TRBJ2-7; D uncertain. The CDR3 consists of 13 residues. CDR1 and CDR2 (germline): SEHNR, FQNEAQ (reference sequence). The V and J ends lost 0 bases and 2 bases respectively, with 5 bases between them. Here the CDR3 DNA reads TGTGCCAGCAGCTTAGCGGCTACCTACGAGCAGTACTTC. Its protein product is CASSLAATYEQYF.

The gene calls are TRBV6-5 and TRBJ2-7; no definite D call. Germline CDR1 and CDR2: MNHEY and SVGAGI. There are 13 residues in the CDR3. Between the trimmed V and J ends, which lost 1 base and 5 bases, there was a span of 9 bases. CDR3 nucleotides: TGTGCCAGCAGTTACTTCATGGGTGACGAGCAGTACTTC. Amino acids: CASSYFMGDEQYF.

The rearrangement links TRBV5-1 to TRBJ2-1; possible D gene TRBD2, 5 bases. Germline V gene data show CDR1 as SGHRS and CDR2 as YFSETQ. The CDR3 consists of 14 residues. Trimming removed 4 bases at V and 4 bases at J, with 12 bases between. This chain's CDR3 is CASSEPRGYNEQFF. The CDR3 DNA reads as TGCGCCAGCAGCGAGCCCCGGGGTTACAATGAGCAGTTCTTC.

The J gene is TRBJ2-7, the V gene TRBV4-2, with a possible D match to TRBD2 (6 bases). Germline V lookup: CDR1 LGHNA, CDR2 YNFKEQ. V was shortened by 4 bases and J by 3 bases, with 10 bases between the two germline ends. This CDR3 contains 13 residues. This CDR3 is CASSPGLRYEQYF. CDR3 in DNA: TGTGCCAGCAGCCCGGGACTCCGCTACGAGCAGTACTTC.

This rearrangement joins TRBV5-6 to TRBJ1-5; possibly TRBD1 for D (6 bases). The V gene lost 0 bases and the J gene lost 2 bases, with 21 bases spanning the gap. The CDR3 has 19 residues. Germline V gene data show CDR1 as SGHDT and CDR2 as YYEEEE. The CDR3 loop reads CASSLGGQMVGEGNQPQHF. For the CDR3, the DNA is TGTGCCAGCAGCTTGGGGGGACAAATGGTGGGTGAGGGCAATCAGCCCCAGCATTTT.

The V and J genes are TRBV13 and TRBJ2-7; 7 bases are a match to TRBD1. The J segment lost 3 bases and the V segment lost 1 base, leaving 6 bases of the junction unmatched. Germline CDR1 and CDR2: PRHDT and FYEKMQ (reference sequence). The CDR3 is 15 amino acids. The CDR3 protein is CASSLVRDSFYEQYF. In DNA form, the CDR3 reads TGTGCCAGCAGCTTAGTACGGGACAGCTTCTACGAGCAGTACTTC.

This sequence joins TRBV20-1 and TRBJ2-1, with a tentative D call TRBD2 (5 bases). There are 13 residues in the CDR3. Germline lookup yields CDR1 DFQATT and CDR2 SNEGSKA (reference sequence). V was shortened by 3 bases and J by 3 bases, with 9 bases between the two germline ends. CDR3 DNA sequence: TGCAGTGCTAGGGACTTCAGCTACAATGAGCAGTTCTTC. Its translation: CSARDFSYNEQFF.

The chain combines TRBV2 with TRBJ2-1; 8 bases are a match to TRBD1. The CDR3 is 15 residues long. Looked up from germline, CDR1 is SNHLY and CDR2 is FYNNEI. Trimming removed 7 bases from V and 8 bases from J; junction bases left unmatched: 13. Written as DNA, the CDR3 is TGTGCCAGCATGACCGGACAGGGACGGGTCGATGAGCAGTTCTTC. Its protein is CASMTGQGRVDEQFF.

The chain carries TRBV10-3 and TRBJ1-3; D is uncertain. The germline CDR1 and CDR2 sequences are ENHRY and SYGVKD. The CDR3 totals 16 residues. The V and J ends lost 6 bases and 0 bases respectively, with 15 bases between them. Here the CDR3 DNA reads TGTGCCATCAGCCCCACCAGCGCCGTCTCTGGAAACACCATATATTTT. As protein: CAISPTSAVSGNTIYF.